One sample yielded the 26 T cell receptor beta chains listed below, sequenced in a study of shared clonotypes between healthy human individuals. Profiled with immunoSEQ multiplex PCR; TCRdb holds only in-frame clones, not every one. The repertoire holds 2,500,000 or so clones, with 80% to 95% as singletons. Sequenced material: naive CD4+ T cells from PBMCs. Sample subset: CD45RA+ positively selected. The receptors originated from a man aged 18 to 29 in good health. Some clones in this sample may be carry-over from other donors' samples.

The chain joins TRBV5-4 to TRBJ1-1, with D tentatively TRBD1 (6 bases). Trimming pared 4 bases from V and 2 bases from J, leaving 12 bases between. In germline, CDR1 is SGHNT, CDR2 YYREEE (reference sequence). The CDR3 covers 14 residues. The CDR3 DNA sequence: TGTGCCAGCAGCGCACCAGGGGATAACACTGAAGCTTTCTTT. Amino acids: CASSAPGDNTEAFF.

This sequence joins TRBV19 and TRBJ2-5, with 9 bases lining up with TRBD1. J was trimmed by 5 bases and V by 5 bases; bases with no gene match: 6. CDR1 and CDR2 from the germline V gene are LNHDA and SQIVND (reference sequence). The CDR3 extends over 14 amino acids. CDR3 coding DNA: TGTGCCAGTAGTTACAGGGGGCTTTACGAGACCCAGTACTTC. Its translation: CASSYRGLYETQYF.

In regard to this clone: The same CDR3 can be traced to other DNA sequences in this sample. The V gene is TRBV11-3, the J gene TRBJ2-1; 8 bases are a match to TRBD1. Looked up from germline, CDR1 is SGHNT and CDR2 is YENEEA. CDR3 length: 15 residues. The trim removed 3 bases at V and 1 base at J, leaving 2 bases unmatched. The CDR3: CASSFGQGSYNEQFF. The CDR3 DNA reads TGTGCCAGCAGCTTCGGACAGGGTTCCTACAATGAGCAGTTCTTC.

This chain links TRBV18 with TRBJ1-4; possible D gene TRBD1, 6 bases. Per germline, CDR1 KGHSH and CDR2 LQKENI. The CDR3 has 16 residues. V dropped 3 bases and J dropped 4 bases, with 15 bases sitting between them. The CDR3 loop is CASSPPNRDFNEKLFF. DNA of the CDR3: TGTGCCAGCTCACCTCCAAACAGGGACTTTAATGAAAAACTGTTTTTT.

J is TRBJ1-4 and V is TRBV27, with D uncertain. CDR3 size: 14 residues. Germline V CDR1 and CDR2: MNHEY, SMNVEV (reference sequence). V was cut by 3 bases and J by 8 bases, with 13 bases left in between. Here the CDR3 reads CASSLSRSSEKLFF. In DNA, the CDR3 is TGTGCCAGCAGTTTGTCTCGCTCCTCCGAAAAACTGTTTTTT.

The chain uses TRBV5-1 and TRBJ1-5; D gene uncertain. Germline V gene data show CDR1 as SGHRS and CDR2 as YFSETQ. Trimming shortened V by 0 bases and J by 4 bases, and 17 bases separated the two germline ends. This CDR3 region has 17 residues. Here the CDR3 DNA reads TGCGCCAGCAGCTTGGTACCGACTAATGTTGGGAATCAGCCCCAGCATTTT. It codes for CASSLVPTNVGNQPQHF.

V and J are TRBV7-8 and TRBJ1-2; D perhaps matches TRBD1 (5 bases). This CDR3 has 15 amino acids. The V gene lost 3 bases and the J gene lost 2 bases, with 13 bases spanning the gap. From germline, CDR1 is SGHVS and CDR2 FQNEAQ. CDR3 nucleotides: TGTGCCAGCAGCTTGCTTACAGGAAACAACTATGGCTACACCTTC. This gives the protein CASSLLTGNNYGYTF.

The J gene is TRBJ2-1, the V gene TRBV7-9; D is perhaps TRBD2 (6 bases). The CDR3 has 16 amino acids. Trimming removed 1 base at V and 2 bases at J, with 12 bases between. Germline loops: CDR1 SEHNR, CDR2 FQNEAQ (reference sequence). The CDR3 reads CASSLEIGGAYNEQFF. In DNA form, the CDR3 reads TGTGCCAGCAGCTTAGAAATTGGCGGGGCCTACAATGAGCAGTTCTTC.

The chain's CDR3 is CSVEPSTAYNEQFF. CDR3 coding DNA: TGCAGCGTTGAACCATCGACGGCTTACAATGAGCAGTTCTTC. The chain has TRBV29-1 and TRBJ2-1; D remains ambiguous. CDR3 length: 14 residues. Germline values: CDR1 SQVTM, CDR2 ANQGSEA. V lost 2 bases and J lost 4, with 12 bases in between.

The V and J genes are TRBV11-2 and TRBJ2-7; 7 bases are a match to TRBD1. V gave up 4 bases and J gave up 9 bases; unmatched junction bases: 18. The CDR3 contains 16 residues. Germline V gene sequence: CDR1 SGHAT, CDR2 FQNNGV. DNA of the CDR3: TGTGCCAGCAGCTCCCGGAGGACAGGCCCCTTACGAGGGCAGTACTTC. Translation: CASSSRRTGPLRGQYF. Variable domain in full (rest from reference TRBV11-2 and TRBJ2-7): EAGVAQSPRYKIIEKRQSVAFWCNPISGHATLYWYQQILGQGPKLLIQFQNNGVVDDSQLPKDRFSAERLKGVDSTLKIQPAKLEDSAVYLCASSSRRTGPLRGQYFGPGTRLTVT.

This clone came up once. The CDR3 spells CASSLERQENTEAFF. The CDR3 DNA is TGTGCCAGCAGCTTAGAACGGCAAGAGAACACTGAAGCTTTCTTT. This chain joins TRBV7-9 and TRBJ1-1; D not resolved. Germline V gene data show CDR1 as SEHNR and CDR2 as FQNEAQ (reference sequence). V gave up 1 base and J gave up 1 base, with 10 bases separating them. The CDR3 covers 15 residues.

This clone has just one count. J is TRBJ2-7 and V is TRBV20-1; D unresolved. The length of the CDR3 is 11 residues. Germline CDR1 is DFQATT and CDR2 is SNEGSKA (reference sequence). V was clipped by 0 bases and J by 13 bases, with 13 bases between them. The CDR3 region has the DNA TGCAGTGCTAGAGATGAAGTCGTAGGCTACTTC. Protein product: CSARDEVVGYF.

The chain recombines TRBV5-6 with TRBJ2-3, with 8 bases fitting TRBD2. The V gene end was trimmed by 1 base and the J gene end by 3 bases; junction bases not matched to a gene: 4. Germline V gene data show CDR1 as SGHDT and CDR2 as YYEEEE. The CDR3 is 15 residues long. The CDR3 protein is CASSLTSGATDTQYF. In DNA form, the CDR3 reads TGTGCCAGCAGCTTGACTAGCGGAGCTACAGATACGCAGTATTTT.

This clone was seen just once. Other DNA sequences in this specimen translate into the identical CDR3. The V gene is TRBV28, the J gene TRBJ2-7, with 8 positions matching TRBD1. V lost 6 bases, J lost 1 base, and 5 bases stayed unmatched. The CDR3 covers 14 residues. The germline V gene encodes CDR1 MDHEN and CDR2 SYDVKM. CDR3: CASSLTGASYEQYF. The CDR3 DNA reads as TGTGCCAGCAGCCTGACAGGGGCTTCCTACGAGCAGTACTTC.

For the CDR3, the DNA is TGTGCCAGCAGCTTAAATCCGGTATCAACGCGGGTGGATACGCAGTATTTT. Protein product: CASSLNPVSTRVDTQYF. The chain couples TRBV7-2 to TRBJ2-3; maybe TRBD2 (5 bases). Trimming removed 2 bases from V and 6 bases from J, with 21 bases in between. The germline gives CDR1 SGHTA, CDR2 FQGNSA. The CDR3 covers 17 residues.

This chain joins TRBV5-6 and TRBJ2-1; a possible D gene is TRBD2 (6 bases). CDR3 size: 16 residues. Trimming left V 4 bases short and J 0 bases short, with 14 bases between. The V gene's germline CDR1 is SGHDT and CDR2 YYEEEE. CDR3 in amino acids: CASSGVGGISYNEQFF. The DNA for the CDR3 is TGTGCCAGCAGCGGGGTGGGCGGGATCTCCTACAATGAGCAGTTCTTC.

The chain combines TRBV28 with TRBJ2-5; perhaps TRBD1 as D (6 bases). The CDR3 has 15 residues. Germline V lookup: CDR1 MDHEN, CDR2 SYDVKM. V gave up 2 bases and J gave up 9 bases, with 19 bases separating them. This chain's CDR3 is CASSLGTRSKGAQYF. DNA for the CDR3: TGTGCCAGCAGTTTAGGTACCAGGAGCAAGGGGGCCCAGTACTTC.

V and J are TRBV21-1 and TRBJ2-7; TRBD2, the D gene given by the table, was not confirmed from the DNA. TRBV21-1 is flagged as a pseudogene. This CDR3 has 16 residues. The CDR3 region is CASSKCIGLAGHEQYF. The CDR3 DNA reads as TGTGCCAGCAGCAAATGTATAGGACTAGCGGGACACGAGCAGTACTTC.

V gene TRBV5-1 combines with J gene TRBJ2-3; D possibly uses TRBD1 or TRBD2 (5 bases each). Per the germline V gene, CDR1 is SGHRS and CDR2 is YFSETQ. The CDR3 loop spans 15 amino acids. The ends were cut back, 0 bases at V and 4 bases at J, with 12 bases in the middle. CDR3 protein: CASSLEPGSPDTQYF. CDR3 bases: TGCGCCAGCAGCTTGGAGCCAGGGAGTCCAGATACGCAGTATTTT.

This clone has a handful of counts. The chain carries TRBV2 and TRBJ1-2; 10 bases line up with TRBD1. CDR1 is SNHLY and CDR2 is FYNNEI in the germline V gene. V lost 10 bases to trimming and J lost 3 bases; unmatched junction nucleotides: 8. The CDR3 covers 14 residues. The DNA of the CDR3 is TGTGCCACAACTTCCGGGACAGGGGACTATGGCTACACCTTC. Protein product: CATTSGTGDYGYTF. The full variable domain, with the rest looked up from reference TRBV2 and TRBJ1-2, is EPEVTQTPSHQVTQMGQEVILRCVPISNHLYFYWYRQILGQKVEFLVSFYNNEISEKSEIFDDQFSVERPDGSNFTLKIRSTKLEDSAMYFCATTSGTGDYGYTFGSGTRLTVV.

Regarding this clone: Other nucleotide sequences from this sample produce the same CDR3. The chain recombines TRBV28 with TRBJ2-7; unclear D gene. Trimming cost V 2 bases and J 2 bases, with 7 bases left between them. The CDR3 extends over 13 amino acids. CDR1 is MDHEN, CDR2 SYDVKM, per germline. CDR3 sequence (DNA): TGTGCCAGCAGTTTAACCCCTACCTACGAGCAGTACTTC. Its protein is CASSLTPTYEQYF.

The rearrangement uses TRBV7-2 and TRBJ2-1; D may be TRBD1 (6 bases). The germline gives CDR1 SGHTA, CDR2 FQGNSA. The CDR3 extends over 14 amino acids. The V end lost 8 bases, the J end lost 9 bases, and 20 bases lay between the germline ends. CDR3 in amino acids: CASHFTGFGSEQFF. The CDR3 nucleotides are TGTGCCAGCCACTTCACAGGGTTTGGGAGTGAGCAGTTCTTC. The variable domain in full, with the rest retrieved from reference TRBV7-2 and TRBJ2-1, is GAGVSQSPSNKVTEKGKDVELRCDPISGHTALYWYRQSLGQGLEFLIYFQGNSAPDKSGLPSDRFSAERTGGSVSTLTIQRTQQEDSAVYLCASHFTGFGSEQFFGPGTRLTVL.

The J gene is TRBJ1-2, the V gene TRBV28, with TRBD1 matching over 8 bases. This CDR3 comprises 15 residues. Germline-derived CDR1 and CDR2 are MDHEN and SYDVKM. Unmatched junction bases numbered 9, after V lost 4 bases and J lost 5 bases. The CDR3 here is CASSSPGQDHYGYTF. The CDR3 DNA is TGTGCCAGCAGTTCCCCGGGACAGGACCATTATGGCTACACCTTC.

The chain uses TRBV5-1 and TRBJ1-1; D is unclear. V lost 2 bases and J 3 bases, leaving 11 bases between the germline ends. The CDR3 loop spans 14 amino acids. Germline values: CDR1 SGHRS, CDR2 YFSETQ. As DNA, the CDR3 is TGCGCCAGCAGCTTTATTCCATCGGACACTGAAGCTTTCTTT. It codes for CASSFIPSDTEAFF.

The rearrangement joins TRBV7-6 to TRBJ2-5; TRBD1 matches at 7 bases. V shed 2 bases, J shed 2 bases, and the junction held 14 bases outside the gene matches. The CDR3 is 18 residues long. Germline loops: CDR1 SGHVS, CDR2 FNYEAQ. CDR3 bases: TGTGCCAGCAGCTTACCCCGACGTATATACAGGGGTCAAGAGACCCAGTACTTC. This codes for CASSLPRRIYRGQETQYF. The whole variable domain, filled in from reference TRBV7-6 and TRBJ2-5, reads GAGVSQSPRYKVTKRGQDVALRCDPISGHVSLYWYRQALGQGPEFLTYFNYEAQQDKSGLPNDRFSAERPEGSISTLTIQRTEQRDSAMYRCASSLPRRIYRGQETQYFGPGTRLLVL.

With respect to this clone: The germline gene is not matched at one end of the junction; a read error may be the cause. The genes are TRBV2 and TRBJ2-3; 14 nucleotides agree with TRBD2. Germline CDR1 reads SNHLY; CDR2 reads FYNNEI. The CDR3 spans 16 residues. CDR3 loop: CASREGLAGGVDTQYF. The CDR3 DNA sequence: TGTGCCAGCAGGGAAGGACTAGCGGGAGGAGTAGATACGCAGTATTTT. Filled out from reference TRBV2 and TRBJ2-3, the complete variable domain reads EPEVTQTPSHQVTQMGQEVILRCVPISNHLYFYWYRQILGQKVEFLVSFYNNEISEKSEIFDDQFSVERPDGSNFTLKIRSTKLEDSAMYFCASREGLAGGVDTQYFGPGTRLTVL.